This T cell receptor beta chain appears in the sequencing data of a study of T cell changes during pregnancy in multiple sclerosis. The table came from immunoSEQ multiplex PCR; TCRdb's copy has only in-frame clones and leaves some out. The top ten clones hold approximately 0.15% of a sample with tens of thousands of clones, approximately 95% of them seen once. Germline V gene lookup returns CDR1 ENHRY and CDR2 SYGVKD. V lost 6 bases, J lost 3 bases, and 20 bases lay in between. The CDR3 sequence is 16 residues long. The source is a female donor with multiple sclerosis, enrolled in a pregnancy study. The chain links TRBV10-3 to TRBJ1-1, with a possible D match to TRBD1 (5 bases). This specimen consisted of CD4+ T cells from peripheral blood mononuclear cells, obtained after pregnancy. CDR3 loop: CAISMTVPAPDTEAFF. CDR3 DNA: TGTGCCATCAGCATGACAGTCCCCGCCCCCGACACTGAAGCTTTCTTT.